This is a list of T cell receptor beta chains from one sample in a study of shared clonotypes between healthy human individuals. Sequenced by immunoSEQ multiplex PCR; TCRdb stores in-frame clones only, minus some. Here the sample spans approximately 2.5 million clones, roughly 93% being singletons. The source material was naive CD4+ T cells from PBMCs. Every receptor here comes from a man younger than 35 in good health. Some clones in this sample may be carry-over from other donors' samples. The CDR3 runs from the conserved cysteine through the conserved F or W. A D gene is named only where the DNA matches it firmly. Clone size, where shown, is once, few, many, or a class for clones that have expanded.

TRBJ2-7	TRBD2	TRBV9	-	TGTGCCAGCAGCCCGGGGGGGGCAGGCGGCTCCTACGAGCAGTACTTC	CASSPGGAGGSYEQYF
TRBJ1-1	-	TRBV13	few	TGTGCCAGCAGCCCCCCGACAAGCTCGAGCACTGAAGCTTTCTTT	CASSPPTSSSTEAFF
TRBJ2-3	-	TRBV2	-	TGTGCCAGCCACTTTGGACAGAATACAGATACGCAGTATTTT	CASHFGQNTDTQYF
TRBJ2-7	TRBD1	TRBV5-1	-	TGCGCCAGCAGGACCGGGACAGGGGGCTACGAGCAGTACTTC	CASRTGTGGYEQYF
TRBJ1-3	-	TRBV10-3	-	TGTGCCATCAGCCGGACAGAAAACGGAAACACCATATATTTT	CAISRTENGNTIYF
TRBJ2-5	TRBD2	TRBV29-1	-	TGCAGCGCCACGGGGGGAGAAGAGACCCAGTACTTC	CSATGGEETQYF
TRBJ2-5	TRBD2	TRBV5-1	-	TGCGCCAGCAGCTTGGAACTAGCGGGAGGCTCTTGGTACTTC	CASSLELAGGSWYF
TRBJ2-4	-	TRBV12-5	-	TGTGCTAGTGGTTTGACCGAAAACATTCAGTACTTC	CASGLTENIQYF
TRBJ2-1	-	TRBV9	-	TGTGCCAGCAGCCCTCCTCCGGGGAACTCCTACAATGAGCAGTTCTTC	CASSPPPGNSYNEQFF
TRBJ1-1	-	TRBV6-6	-	TGTGCCAGCAGCAGAAGGAACACTGAAGCTTTCTTT	CASSRRNTEAFF
TRBJ2-5	TRBD2	TRBV11-2	-	TGTGCCAGCAGCCGATACGCGGGAGGGCCGGGAGAGACCCAGTACTTC	CASSRYAGGPGETQYF
TRBJ2-2	-	TRBV6-1	-	TGTGCCAGCAGTGTCCGGGACCGACCGGACACCGGGGAGCTGTTTTTT	CASSVRDRPDTGELFF
TRBJ1-2	TRBD1	TRBV5-1	-	TGCGCCAGCAGCTTGGACAGGGGCCATGGCTACACCTTC	CASSLDRGHGYTF
TRBJ2-7	-	TRBV4-1	-	TGCGCCAGCAGCCAGGCCCTCGGGGTGGTGGTCCACGAGCAGTACTTC	CASSQALGVVVHEQYF
TRBJ2-1	TRBD2	TRBV27	-	TGTGCCAGCAGTTCCTCCGCGGGAGGGGAATGGGATGAGCAGTTCTTC	CASSSSAGGEWDEQFF
TRBJ2-1	TRBD2	TRBV7-8	once	TGTGCCAGCAGCTCAAGGAGCGGGAGAGGCGATGAGCAGTTCTTC	CASSSRSGRGDEQFF
TRBJ2-7	-	TRBV5-1	-	TGCGCCAGCAGCTTGGGTTCCCGATCCTTGTCCTACGAGCAGTACTTC	CASSLGSRSLSYEQYF
TRBJ2-2	-	TRBV7-7	once	TGTGCCAGCAAGCAGGGGGGGAACACCGGGGAGCTGTTTTTT	CASKQGGNTGELFF
TRBJ1-2	-	TRBV28	-	TGTGCCAGCAGCCTGGCCGGGGTAGAAGGCTACACCTTC	CASSLAGVEGYTF
TRBJ2-1	-	TRBV28	once	TGTGCCAGCAGTCCACCGCGAAGCAATGAGCAGTTCTTC	CASSPPRSNEQFF
TRBJ1-2	-	TRBV6-5	-	TGTGCCAGCAGTTACTCGGGGGGCTACGGCTACACCTTC	CASSYSGGYGYTF
TRBJ1-4	TRBD1	TRBV2	once	TGTGCCAGCAGCGCCGCCGGGACAGAGAATGAAAAACTGTTTTTT	CASSAAGTENEKLFF
TRBJ2-3	TRBD2	TRBV7-9	-	TGTGCCAGCAGCTTTGGGCGGGAGCGGATGGGTGATACGCAGTATTTT	CASSFGRERMGDTQYF